This is a list of T cell receptor beta chains from one sample in a study of cytomegalovirus exposure and HLA in healthy donors. The assay was immunoSEQ multiplex PCR, and TCRdb's table has in-frame clones only and misses some. The sample has around 100,000 clones, about 77% seen once; the top ten hold 5% to 5.5%. Material for sequencing was PBMCs. The receptors stem from a woman under 40 in good health and CMV-seropositive. The CDR3 runs from the conserved cysteine through the conserved F or W. Each record gives: D gene, V gene, CDR3 protein. D genes are given only for firm matches.

TRBD1	TRBV7-8	CASRHRGYKEKLFF
.	TRBV2	CASSGPSGDSPLHF
.	TRBV23-1	CANIEGGPSNQPQHF
.	TRBV13	CASSAGTAAYNEQFF
.	TRBV10-2	CASSEFRDSFQYYEQYF
.	TRBV7-9	CASSLSRLLSYEQYF
.	TRBV6-6	CASSYQGGGGEKLFF
TRBD1	TRBV9	CASSPRGQQETQYF
TRBD1	TRBV6-4	CASSLTGGETDTQYF
TRBD1	TRBV27	CASSAPGQGAYGYTF
TRBD2	TRBV9	CASTRTSERQEQYF
TRBD2	TRBV7-6	CASSSTLAGSTDTQYF
TRBD1	TRBV9	CASSIPGQGTYGYTF
TRBD1	TRBV27	CASSFVSGGTEGSFF
TRBD1	TRBV27	CASSQGTGGSNQPQHF
.	TRBV7-7	CASSPTHSRNEQFF
TRBD1	TRBV5-1	CASSLLGQGPTNEKLFF
TRBD1	TRBV19	CASRTTDRASSPLHF
.	TRBV6-1	CASREETLDTEAFF
.	TRBV4-1	CASSQGQMNTEAFF
TRBD2	TRBV29-1	CSVEGWAGGNLNIQYF
.	TRBV6-1	CASSPNSGANVLTF
.	TRBV5-1	CASSLGGQAYNEQFF
.	TRBV21-1	CASSLTGHPYYEQYF
.	TRBV2	CASTDGAGIEKLFF
.	TRBV7-9	CASSRSKQGHGYTF
.	TRBV6-5	CASSPRSRADTQYF
.	TRBV30	CACPGSNSGNTIYF
.	TRBV30	CAWMGGARGNTIYF
.	TRBV7-2	CASSLELGDPQYF
TRBD2	TRBV5-1	CASSLATSGGTDTQYF
.	TRBV6-5	CASSYSPGANYGYTF
TRBD1	TRBV6-6	CASSYPATGGDVEAFF
.	TRBV6-5	CASSYEARANTEAFF
.	TRBV5-6	CASSFGGDHIVIF
.	TRBV6-1	CASSEVAGEGNSPLHF
TRBD2	TRBV9	CASSVGSAGGLETQYF
TRBD2	TRBV4-1	CASSQAGTSGYNEQFF
TRBD1	TRBV7-9	CASSSGTAGNTIYF
.	TRBV19	CASSIAAGSFNEQFF
.	TRBV19	CASSPLDRHGYTF
TRBD1	TRBV19	CASGTAGNTIYF
TRBD2	TRBV10-3	CAISESGLAAYEQYF
.	TRBV5-1	CASSLDHPRGIYGYTF
.	TRBV10-3	CAISATGMGSNQPQHF
.	TRBV9	CASSVGGGSFQPQHF
.	TRBV6-6	CASRANQPQHF
TRBD1	TRBV9	CASSPRTGRGINEQFF
.	TRBV30	CASEALSYNEQFF